What follows are 24 T cell receptor beta chains derived from one specimen sequenced in a study of monozygotic twins with cystic fibrosis. Measured with immunoSEQ multiplex PCR; TCRdb has only the in-frame clones, and not every one. The sample holds 30,000 to 40,000 clones; roughly 66% are singletons and the top ten take less than 0.9%. Sequencing was performed on blood. These receptors were obtained from a girl aged 10 to 17 with cystic fibrosis.

The chain's CDR3 is CASSHPSGSLVEQFF. The CDR3 DNA sequence: TGTGCCAGCAGTCACCCTAGCGGGAGTTTGGTTGAGCAGTTCTTC. The J gene is TRBJ2-1, the V gene TRBV27; 10 bases are shared with TRBD2. The V gene's germline CDR1 is MNHEY and CDR2 SMNVEV (reference sequence). The CDR3 runs 15 residues. Losses at the gene ends were 5 bases for V and 9 bases for J; bases not matched to a gene: 10.

This chain connects TRBV27 to TRBJ2-1, with D perhaps matching TRBD1 (6 bases). Germline V gene lookup returns CDR1 MNHEY and CDR2 SMNVEV (reference sequence). The CDR3 is 16 residues long. V lost 6 bases and J 1 base, leaving 16 bases between the germline ends. The CDR3 DNA reads as TGTGCCAGCAGCTTCTCCGGGACACCTTCCTACAATGAGCAGTTCTTC. Translating it yields CASSFSGTPSYNEQFF.

The gene calls are TRBV19 and TRBJ1-2; 8 positions match TRBD1. Germline V gene lookup returns CDR1 LNHDA and CDR2 SQIVND (reference sequence). V gave up 7 bases and J gave up 4 bases; unmatched junction bases: 5. CDR3 length: 13 amino acids. CDR3 residues: CASTKQGGYGYTF. The DNA of the CDR3 is TGTGCCAGTACCAAACAGGGGGGCTATGGCTACACCTTC.

V gene TRBV5-6 combines with J gene TRBJ1-5, with D possibly being TRBD1 (6 bases). The CDR3 extends over 15 amino acids. V was clipped by 1 base and J by 5 bases, with 13 bases between them. CDR1 SGHDT and CDR2 YYEEEE come from the germline V gene. The DNA for the CDR3 is TGTGCCAGCAGCTTGCGGGCAGGGGCGGATCAGCCCCAGCATTTT. Protein product: CASSLRAGADQPQHF.

This chain connects TRBV28 to TRBJ2-7; 11 bases match TRBD1. Trimming removed 1 base from V and 3 bases from J; junction bases left unmatched: 11. This CDR3 is built from 18 residues. The germline V gene has CDR1 MDHEN and CDR2 SYDVKM. Here the CDR3 DNA reads TGTGCCAGCAGTTTATTTGGGAGGTGGGGACAGGGGGACTACGAGCAGTACTTC. Its translation is CASSLFGRWGQGDYEQYF.

This rearrangement joins TRBV29-1 to TRBJ2-1; TRBD2 agrees at 7 bases. Looked up from germline, CDR1 is SQVTM and CDR2 is ANQGSEA. The CDR3 extends over 13 amino acids. Trimming at V came to 7 bases and at J to 0 bases, leaving 3 bases not matched to a gene. CDR3 amino acids: CSGEGASYNEQFF. In DNA form, the CDR3 reads TGCAGCGGGGAGGGAGCCTCCTACAATGAGCAGTTCTTC.

The rearrangement links TRBV30 to TRBJ2-1, with TRBD2 identical over 9 bases. The CDR3 loop spans 15 amino acids. V gave up 0 bases and J gave up 10 bases; unmatched junction bases: 10. CDR1 GTSNPN and CDR2 SVGIG come from the germline V gene (reference sequence). CDR3 in amino acids: CAWSVLAGGAFEQFF. CDR3 coding DNA: TGTGCCTGGAGTGTACTGGCGGGAGGGGCGTTCGAGCAGTTCTTC.

This clone came up once. The gene calls are TRBV6-5 and TRBJ1-4, with a possible D match to TRBD1 (6 bases). CDR1 is MNHEY and CDR2 is SVGAGI in the germline V gene. V lost 3 bases and J lost 8, with 19 bases in between. The CDR3 length is 16 residues. In nucleotides, the CDR3 is TGTGCCAGCAGTTATGAATCGGGCAGAGGGGGGGAAAAACTGTTTTTT. This sequence encodes CASSYESGRGGEKLFF.

The rearrangement links TRBV18 to TRBJ2-7; 7 bases line up with TRBD2. The germline gives CDR1 KGHSH, CDR2 LQKENI. This CDR3 is 15 amino acids long. The ends lost 2 bases at V and 6 bases at J; junction bases unmatched: 10. CDR3 amino acids: CASSPKQAGVIEQYV. As DNA, the CDR3 is TGTGCCAGCTCACCAAAACAGGCGGGGGTGATCGAGCAGTACGTC.

J is TRBJ1-2 and V is TRBV7-2, with D possibly being TRBD1 (5 bases). Per germline, CDR1 SGHTA and CDR2 FQGNSA. V dropped 3 bases and J dropped 5 bases, with 28 bases sitting between them. The CDR3 has 19 residues. CDR3 residues: CASSFQSLDSRYSQYGYTF. DNA of the CDR3: TGTGCCAGCAGCTTCCAATCACTTGACAGTCGTTATTCCCAATATGGCTACACCTTC. Variable domain in full (rest from reference TRBV7-2 and TRBJ1-2): GAGVSQSPSNKVTEKGKDVELRCDPISGHTALYWYRQSLGQGLEFLIYFQGNSAPDKSGLPSDRFSAERTGGSVSTLTIQRTQQEDSAVYLCASSFQSLDSRYSQYGYTFGSGTRLTVV.

The rearrangement links TRBV5-6 to TRBJ1-2; unclear D gene. The CDR3 is 14 residues long. Trimming left V 7 bases short and J 4 bases short, with 17 bases between. Germline CDR1 and CDR2: SGHDT and YYEEEE. The CDR3 DNA sequence: TGTGCCAGCGCCGTCGTAGGGTCGGCCTATGGCTACACCTTC. Translation: CASAVVGSAYGYTF. The entire variable domain, with the rest obtained from reference TRBV5-6 and TRBJ1-2, is as follows: DAGVTQSPTHLIKTRGQQVTLRCSPKSGHDTVSWYQQALGQGPQFIFQYYEEEERQRGNFPDRFSGHQFPNYSSELNVNALLLGDSALYLCASAVVGSAYGYTFGSGTRLTVV.

The chain employs TRBV10-3 and TRBJ2-3; TRBD2 agrees at 7 bases. The CDR3 has 14 residues. V gave up 10 bases and J gave up 0 bases; unmatched junction bases: 7. Per germline, CDR1 ENHRY and CDR2 SYGVKD. The DNA for the CDR3 is TGTGCCACGGAGACTAGCCCAAGCACAGATACGCAGTATTTT. Protein: CATETSPSTDTQYF.

This chain connects TRBV5-1 to TRBJ1-4; 10 bases are a match to TRBD1. The CDR3 has 16 residues. V was pared by 3 bases and J by 11 bases, with 13 bases of the junction left unmatched. Germline CDR1 is SGHRS and CDR2 is YFSETQ. Here the CDR3 reads CASSSPLDRGRGKLFF. DNA for the CDR3: TGCGCCAGCAGCTCTCCCCTTGACAGGGGGCGCGGGAAACTGTTTTTT. The full variable domain, completed using reference TRBV5-1 and TRBJ1-4, is KAGVTQTPRYLIKTRGQQVTLSCSPISGHRSVSWYQQTPGQGLQFLFEYFSETQRNKGNFPGRFSGRQFSNSRSEMNVSTLELGDSALYLCASSSPLDRGRGKLFFGSGTQLSVL.

This clone was seen a handful of times. The chain employs TRBV6-6 and TRBJ1-1; 9 positions match TRBD1. Germline-derived CDR1 and CDR2 are MNHNY and SVGAGI (reference sequence). J lost 7 bases, V lost 8 bases, and 11 bases had no gene match. The CDR3 runs to 14 residues. The CDR3 reads CASGLRTGDFEAFF. CDR3 DNA sequence: TGTGCCAGCGGCCTAAGGACAGGGGACTTTGAAGCTTTCTTT.

V usage is TRBV10-3 and J usage is TRBJ2-3; no firm D call. Germline V gene sequence: CDR1 ENHRY, CDR2 SYGVKD. V shed 3 bases and J shed 3 bases, with 1 base lying between them. The CDR3 consists of 11 residues. The CDR3 nucleotides read TGTGCCATCAGTGAAACAGATACGCAGTATTTT. The encoded protein is CAISETDTQYF.

The genes are TRBV11-2 and TRBJ1-1; 7 bases are shared with TRBD1. V was clipped by 4 bases and J by 11 bases; unmatched bases: 7. This CDR3 is built from 12 residues. Germline CDR1 reads SGHAT; CDR2 reads FQNNGV. The CDR3 bases are TGTGCCAGCAGCTATGGACAGGCTGGGGCTTTCTTT. Its protein product is CASSYGQAGAFF.

The chain uses TRBV4-3 and TRBJ1-5; no clear D. CDR1 LGHNA and CDR2 YSLEER come from the germline V gene. The CDR3 consists of 16 residues. V dropped 0 bases and J dropped 3 bases, with 12 bases sitting between them. The CDR3 coding sequence is TGCGCCAGCAGCCAAGATCCCAGAGGCGACAATCAGCCCCAGCATTTT. It codes for CASSQDPRGDNQPQHF.

This chain joins TRBV7-4 and TRBJ1-4; 10 bases are shared with TRBD1. V shed 3 bases, J shed 7 bases, and the junction held 5 bases outside the gene matches. Looked up from germline, CDR1 is SGHVT and CDR2 is SQSDAQ. This CDR3 region has 15 residues. The CDR3 loop reads CASSLRDRGLEKLFF. Written as DNA, the CDR3 is TGTGCCAGCAGCTTGCGGGACAGGGGCCTTGAAAAACTGTTTTTT.

This clone has just a few counts. V is TRBV10-3 and J is TRBJ1-3; maybe TRBD1 (6 bases). Trimming took off 5 bases at V and 2 bases at J, with 7 bases between the two ends. The CDR3 spans 13 residues. The germline CDR1 and CDR2 sequences are ENHRY and SYGVKD. CDR3 sequence: CAISTGTGNTIYF. The CDR3 nucleotides are TGTGCCATCAGTACAGGGACTGGAAACACCATATATTTT.

This clone was seen only once. The chain couples TRBV6-5 to TRBJ1-2, with D possibly being TRBD1 (6 bases). Trimming left V 4 bases short and J 6 bases short, with 12 bases between. Germline CDR1 and CDR2: MNHEY and SVGAGI. The CDR3 is 13 amino acids. The CDR3 sequence is CASSSPWTDGYTF. Here the CDR3 DNA reads TGTGCCAGCAGTTCCCCCTGGACAGATGGCTACACCTTC.

The table lists this clone with a few counts. The chain couples TRBV5-4 to TRBJ1-1; 8 positions match TRBD1. Germline loops: CDR1 SGHNT, CDR2 YYREEE (reference sequence). V shed 2 bases, J shed 11 bases, and the junction held 14 bases outside the gene matches. CDR3 length: 15 residues. This CDR3 reads CASSFQGASRDGAFF. CDR3 DNA: TGTGCCAGCAGCTTCCAGGGGGCATCGAGAGATGGGGCTTTCTTT.

The rearrangement links TRBV5-1 to TRBJ1-2, with D perhaps matching TRBD1 (5 bases). The CDR3 runs to 16 residues. Germline values: CDR1 SGHRS, CDR2 YFSETQ. V lost 0 bases and J lost 5, with 17 bases in between. The CDR3 loop reads CASSLAPGQMLYGYTF. The CDR3 DNA follows: TGCGCCAGCAGCTTGGCCCCAGGGCAGATGTTATATGGCTACACCTTC.

The V and J genes are TRBV5-5 and TRBJ2-2, with D perhaps matching TRBD2 (7 bases). The V gene lost 0 bases and the J gene lost 3 bases, with 12 bases spanning the gap. Germline V gives CDR1 SGHKS, CDR2 YYEKEE (reference sequence). The CDR3 contains 16 residues. The CDR3 loop is CASSLAPGGHTGELFF. In DNA, the CDR3 is TGTGCCAGCAGCTTGGCCCCGGGGGGCCACACCGGGGAGCTGTTTTTT.

The CDR3 protein is CASSVASSGRDQDTQYF. CDR3 nucleotide sequence: TGTGCCAGCAGCGTGGCCTCATCAGGGAGGGACCAGGATACGCAGTATTTT. V gene TRBV9 combines with J gene TRBJ2-3; TRBD2 matches at 7 bases. Losses at the gene ends were 2 bases for V and 6 bases for J; bases not matched to a gene: 15. Germline-derived CDR1 and CDR2 are SGDLS and YYNGEE. The CDR3 sequence is 17 residues long.